This T cell receptor (beta chain) was found in a study of T cells in Graves' hyperthyroidism and ophthalmopathy. In the ophthalmopathy cohort, Clinical Activity Score was at least 3, NOSPECS grade at least 4, and duration under 3 months. Lactation, pregnancy, other autoimmune disease or uncontrolled infection led to exclusion of patients. Thyroid ultrasound, orbital computed tomography, clinical symptoms, and serum thyroxine and TRAb underpinned diagnoses. Template material for amplifying TCR beta CDR3 regions consisted of RNA transcripts. First-round RT-PCR with HTBI primers amplified the TCR CDR3 region. Each CDR3 protein gets one entry after TCRdb re-called the multiplex PCR reads with MiXCR. The repertoire has tens of thousands of distinct CDR3 sequences, about 57% of them found once; the top ten carry 3% to 4%. V trimming: 1 base; J trimming: 3 bases; junction bases outside the gene matches: 0. The CDR3 is 15 amino acids. CDR1 and CDR2 from the germline V gene are LNHNV and YYDKDF (reference sequence).

Whole-study findings and limits: Most clonotypes expanded in the thyroid (above 0.001) were also present in blood.

Of note for this clonotype: The antigen is unknown.

This chain uses TRBV15 with TRBJ2-2; 9 nucleotides match TRBD1. This TCR was sampled from a woman in her sixties or seventies with Graves' ophthalmopathy. The sequenced sample was blood. The CDR3 DNA sequence: TGTGCCACCAGCAGAGGGACAGGGGACACCGGGGAGCTGTTTTTT. It specifies CATSRGTGDTGELFF.